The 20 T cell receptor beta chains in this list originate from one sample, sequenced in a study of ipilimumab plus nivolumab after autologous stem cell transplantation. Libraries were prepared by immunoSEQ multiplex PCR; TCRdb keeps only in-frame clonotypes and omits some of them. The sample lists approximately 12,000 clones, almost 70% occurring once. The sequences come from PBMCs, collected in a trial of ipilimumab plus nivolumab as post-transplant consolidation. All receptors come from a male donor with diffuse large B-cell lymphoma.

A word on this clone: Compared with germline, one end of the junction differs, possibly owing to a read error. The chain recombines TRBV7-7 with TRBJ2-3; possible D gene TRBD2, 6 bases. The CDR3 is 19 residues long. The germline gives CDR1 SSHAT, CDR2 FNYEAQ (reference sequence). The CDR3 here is CASSRGVQGLSSLTDTQYF. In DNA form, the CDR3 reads TGTGCTAGCAGTCGCGGGGTGCAGGGCCTAAGTTCCCTGACAGATACGCAGTATTTT.

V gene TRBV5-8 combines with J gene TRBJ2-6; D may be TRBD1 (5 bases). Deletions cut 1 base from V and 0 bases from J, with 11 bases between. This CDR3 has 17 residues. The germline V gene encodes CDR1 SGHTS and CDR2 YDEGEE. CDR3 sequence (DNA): TGTGCCAGCAGCTTGTTCCAGGGTGGCTCTGGGGCCAACGTCCTGACTTTC. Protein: CASSLFQGGSGANVLTF.

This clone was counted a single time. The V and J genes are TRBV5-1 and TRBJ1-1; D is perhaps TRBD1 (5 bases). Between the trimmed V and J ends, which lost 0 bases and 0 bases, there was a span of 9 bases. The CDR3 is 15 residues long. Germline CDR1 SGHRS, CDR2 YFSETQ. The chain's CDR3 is CASSLDRPLNTEAFF. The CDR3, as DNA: TGCGCCAGCAGCTTGGACAGGCCATTGAACACTGAAGCTTTCTTT.

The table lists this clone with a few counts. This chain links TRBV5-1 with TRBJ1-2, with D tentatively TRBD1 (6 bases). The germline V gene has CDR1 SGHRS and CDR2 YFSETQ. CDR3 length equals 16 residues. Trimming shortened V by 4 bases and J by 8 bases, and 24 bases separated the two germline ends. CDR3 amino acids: CASSISNRAIGGGYTF. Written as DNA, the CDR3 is TGCGCCAGCAGCATATCAAACAGGGCAATCGGAGGAGGCTACACCTTC.

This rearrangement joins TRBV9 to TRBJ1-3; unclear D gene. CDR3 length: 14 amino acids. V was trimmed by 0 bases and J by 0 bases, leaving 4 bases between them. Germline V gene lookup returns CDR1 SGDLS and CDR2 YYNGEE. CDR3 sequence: CASSVASSGNTIYF. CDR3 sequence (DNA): TGTGCCAGCAGCGTAGCCTCCTCTGGAAACACCATATATTTT.

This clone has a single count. For the CDR3, the DNA is TGTGCCAGCAGCCTTGGGACAGGGGGCTACGAGCAGTACTTC. This encodes CASSLGTGGYEQYF. The genes are TRBV5-4 and TRBJ2-5, with TRBD1 identical over 11 bases. The J call may be mistaken, given a closer DNA end match to TRBJ2-7. Germline V gives CDR1 SGHNT, CDR2 YYREEE (reference sequence). This CDR3 spans 14 amino acids.

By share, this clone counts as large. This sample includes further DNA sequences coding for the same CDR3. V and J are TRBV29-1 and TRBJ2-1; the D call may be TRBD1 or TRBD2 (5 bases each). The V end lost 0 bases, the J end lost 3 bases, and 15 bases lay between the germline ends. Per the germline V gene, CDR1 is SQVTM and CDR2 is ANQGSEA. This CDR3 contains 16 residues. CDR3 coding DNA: TGCAGCGTTGAAGATCCTGGGGCTAGCAGCTACAATGAGCAGTTCTTC. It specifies CSVEDPGASSYNEQFF.

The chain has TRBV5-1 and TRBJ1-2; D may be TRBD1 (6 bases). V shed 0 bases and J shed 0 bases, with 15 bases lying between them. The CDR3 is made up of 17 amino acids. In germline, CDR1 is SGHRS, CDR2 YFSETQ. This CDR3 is CASSLEGGQRANYGYTF. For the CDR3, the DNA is TGCGCCAGCAGCTTGGAAGGGGGGCAGAGAGCTAACTATGGCTACACCTTC.

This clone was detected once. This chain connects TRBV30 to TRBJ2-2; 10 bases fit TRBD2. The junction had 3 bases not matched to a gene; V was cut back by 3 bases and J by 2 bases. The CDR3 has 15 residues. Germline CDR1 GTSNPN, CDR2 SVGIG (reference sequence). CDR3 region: CAWRRTSGNTGELFF. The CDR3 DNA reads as TGTGCCTGGAGACGGACTAGCGGCAACACCGGGGAGCTGTTTTTT.

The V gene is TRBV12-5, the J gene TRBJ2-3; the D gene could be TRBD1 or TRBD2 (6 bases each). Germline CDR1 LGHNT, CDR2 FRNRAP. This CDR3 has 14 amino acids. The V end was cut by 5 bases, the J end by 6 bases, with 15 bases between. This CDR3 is CASGPRDNLDTQYF. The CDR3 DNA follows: TGTGCTAGTGGTCCGCGGGACAACCTGGATACGCAGTATTTT.

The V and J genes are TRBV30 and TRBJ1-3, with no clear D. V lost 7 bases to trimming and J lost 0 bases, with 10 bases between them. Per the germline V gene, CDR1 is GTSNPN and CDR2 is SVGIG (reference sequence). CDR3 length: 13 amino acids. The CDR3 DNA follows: TGTGCCTCAGCCGCCCCCTCTGGAAACACCATATATTTT. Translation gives CASAAPSGNTIYF.

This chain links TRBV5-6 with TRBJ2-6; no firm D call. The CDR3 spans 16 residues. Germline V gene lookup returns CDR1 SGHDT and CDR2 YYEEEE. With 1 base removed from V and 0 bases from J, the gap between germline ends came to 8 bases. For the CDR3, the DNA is TGTGCCAGCAGCTTGTACGGAAACTCTGGGGCCAACGTCCTGACTTTC. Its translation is CASSLYGNSGANVLTF.

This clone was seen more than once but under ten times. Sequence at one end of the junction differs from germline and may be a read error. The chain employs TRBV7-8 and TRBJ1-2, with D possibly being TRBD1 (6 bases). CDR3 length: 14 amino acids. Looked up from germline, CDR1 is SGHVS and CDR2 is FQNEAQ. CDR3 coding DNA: TGTGCCAGCAGATTAGGAGGACAGAACTATGGCTACACCTTC. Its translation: CASRLGGQNYGYTF.

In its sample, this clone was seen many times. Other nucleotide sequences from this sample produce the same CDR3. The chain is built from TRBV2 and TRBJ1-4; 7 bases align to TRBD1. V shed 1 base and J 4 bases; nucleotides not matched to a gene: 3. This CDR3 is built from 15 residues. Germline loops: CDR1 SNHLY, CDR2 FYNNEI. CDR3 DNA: TGTGCCAGCAGTGAAGGGACAGGCCTTAATGAAAAACTGTTTTTT. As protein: CASSEGTGLNEKLFF.

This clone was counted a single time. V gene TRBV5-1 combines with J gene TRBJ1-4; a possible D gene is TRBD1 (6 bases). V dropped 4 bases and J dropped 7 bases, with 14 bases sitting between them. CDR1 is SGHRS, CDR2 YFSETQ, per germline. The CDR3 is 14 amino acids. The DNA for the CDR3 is TGCGCCAGCAGCCGGGGGCCATCAACTGAAAAACTGTTTTTT. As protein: CASSRGPSTEKLFF. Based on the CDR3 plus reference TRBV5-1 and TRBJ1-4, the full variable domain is KAGVTQTPRYLIKTRGQQVTLSCSPISGHRSVSWYQQTPGQGLQFLFEYFSETQRNKGNFPGRFSGRQFSNSRSEMNVSTLELGDSALYLCASSRGPSTEKLFFGSGTQLSVL.

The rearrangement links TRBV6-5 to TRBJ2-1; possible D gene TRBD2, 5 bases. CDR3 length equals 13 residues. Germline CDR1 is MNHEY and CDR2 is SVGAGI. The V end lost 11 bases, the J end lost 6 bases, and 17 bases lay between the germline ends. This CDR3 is CAAGGPKPNEQFF. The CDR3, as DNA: TGTGCCGCAGGCGGGCCAAAACCCAATGAGCAGTTCTTC.

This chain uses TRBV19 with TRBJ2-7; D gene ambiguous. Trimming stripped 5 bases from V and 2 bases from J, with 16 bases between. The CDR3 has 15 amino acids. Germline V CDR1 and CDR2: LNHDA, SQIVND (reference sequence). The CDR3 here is CASSPSPTSAYEQYF. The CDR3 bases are TGTGCCAGTAGTCCCTCACCGACATCCGCCTACGAGCAGTACTTC.

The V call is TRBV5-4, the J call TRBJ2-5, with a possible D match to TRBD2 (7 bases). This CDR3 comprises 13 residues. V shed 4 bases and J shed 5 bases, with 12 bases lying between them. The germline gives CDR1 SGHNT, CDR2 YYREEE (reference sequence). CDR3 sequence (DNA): TGTGCCAGCAGCCTGGGGGGGGCGGAGACCCAGTACTTC. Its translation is CASSLGGAETQYF.

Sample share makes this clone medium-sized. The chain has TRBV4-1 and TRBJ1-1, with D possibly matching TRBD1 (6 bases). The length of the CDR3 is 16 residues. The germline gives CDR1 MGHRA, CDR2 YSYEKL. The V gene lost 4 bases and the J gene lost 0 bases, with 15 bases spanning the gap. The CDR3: CASSPVQGSMNTEAFF. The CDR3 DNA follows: TGCGCCAGCAGCCCAGTACAGGGTTCTATGAACACTGAAGCTTTCTTT.

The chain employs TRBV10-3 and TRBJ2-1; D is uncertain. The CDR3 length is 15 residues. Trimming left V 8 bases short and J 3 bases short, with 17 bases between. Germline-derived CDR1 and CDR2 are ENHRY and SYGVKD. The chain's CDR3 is CAIGVVEYGYNEQFF. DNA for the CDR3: TGTGCCATCGGGGTCGTGGAGTATGGCTACAATGAGCAGTTCTTC.